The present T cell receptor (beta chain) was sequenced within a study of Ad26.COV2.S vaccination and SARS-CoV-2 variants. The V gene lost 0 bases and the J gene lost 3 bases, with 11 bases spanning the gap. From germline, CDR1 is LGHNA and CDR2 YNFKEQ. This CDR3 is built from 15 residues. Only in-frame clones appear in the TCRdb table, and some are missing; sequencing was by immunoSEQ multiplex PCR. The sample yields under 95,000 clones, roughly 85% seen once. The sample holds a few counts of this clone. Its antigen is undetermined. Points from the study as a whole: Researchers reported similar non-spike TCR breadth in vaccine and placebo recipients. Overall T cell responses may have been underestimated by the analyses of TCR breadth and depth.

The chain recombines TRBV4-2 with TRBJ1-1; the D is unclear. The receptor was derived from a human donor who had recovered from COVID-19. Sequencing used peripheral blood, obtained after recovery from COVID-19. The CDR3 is CASSQDPGADTEAFF. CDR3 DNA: TGTGCCAGCAGCCAAGATCCAGGCGCGGACACTGAAGCTTTCTTT.